This T cell receptor beta chain stems from a study of shared clonotypes between healthy human individuals. Regarding this clone: Its target is not known.

J was trimmed by 4 bases and V by 7 bases; bases with no gene match: 18. Germline assignment: CDR1 MNHEY and CDR2 SMNVEV (reference sequence). The CDR3 is made up of 19 amino acids. The study, taken as a whole, reports: With few donors, the genetic and exposure-history diversity represented was limited.

TCRdb's table, derived via immunoSEQ multiplex PCR, lists solely in-frame clones and lacks some. Among some 490,000 clones listed, approximately 84% were seen once. The TCR comes from a woman between 40 and 55 years old in good health. Some clones in this sample may be carry-over from other donors' samples. The source material was PBMCs. This chain connects TRBV27 to TRBJ2-3, with 12 nucleotides matching TRBD2. The CDR3 protein is CASTKLRLAGGPLSDTQYF. The CDR3 nucleotides are TGTGCCAGCACCAAGCTCAGGCTAGCGGGAGGGCCATTATCAGATACGCAGTATTTT.